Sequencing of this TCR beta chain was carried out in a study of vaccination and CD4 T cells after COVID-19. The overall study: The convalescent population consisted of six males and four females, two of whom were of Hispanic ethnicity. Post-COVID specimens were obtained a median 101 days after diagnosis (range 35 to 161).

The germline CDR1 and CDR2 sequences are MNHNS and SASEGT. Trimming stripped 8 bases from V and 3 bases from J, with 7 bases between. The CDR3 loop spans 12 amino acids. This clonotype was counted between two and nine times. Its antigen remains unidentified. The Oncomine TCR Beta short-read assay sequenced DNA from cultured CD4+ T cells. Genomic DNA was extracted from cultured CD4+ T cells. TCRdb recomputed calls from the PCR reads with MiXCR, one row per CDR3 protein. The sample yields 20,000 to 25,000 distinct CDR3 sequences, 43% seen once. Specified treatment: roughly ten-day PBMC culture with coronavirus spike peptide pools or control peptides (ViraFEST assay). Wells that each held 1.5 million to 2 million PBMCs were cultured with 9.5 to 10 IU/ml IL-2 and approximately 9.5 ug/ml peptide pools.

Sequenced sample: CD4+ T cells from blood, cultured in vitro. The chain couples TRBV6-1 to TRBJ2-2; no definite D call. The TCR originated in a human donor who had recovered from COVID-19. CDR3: CASQRDTGELFF. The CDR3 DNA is TGTGCCAGCCAGCGAGACACCGGGGAGCTGTTTTTT.